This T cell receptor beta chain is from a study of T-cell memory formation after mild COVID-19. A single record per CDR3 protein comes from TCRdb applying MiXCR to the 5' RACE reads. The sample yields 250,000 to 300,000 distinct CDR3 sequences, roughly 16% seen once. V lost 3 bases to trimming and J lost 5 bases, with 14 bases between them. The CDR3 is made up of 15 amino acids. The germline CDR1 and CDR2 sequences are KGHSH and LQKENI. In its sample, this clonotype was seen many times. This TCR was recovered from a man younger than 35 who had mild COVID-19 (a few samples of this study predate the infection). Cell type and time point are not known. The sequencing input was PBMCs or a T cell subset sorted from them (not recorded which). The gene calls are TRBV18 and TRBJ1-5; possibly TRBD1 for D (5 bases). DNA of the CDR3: TGTGCCAGCTCACCGGGGGGGGGTGCCGATCAGCCCCAGCATTTT. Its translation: CASSPGGGADQPQHF.